One and the same sample provided the 28 T cell receptor beta chains below, sequenced in a study of Ad26.COV2.S vaccination and SARS-CoV-2 variants. Treatment defined: some 19 received Ad26.COV2.S at low or high dose, single or two shots; 5 received placebo; per-sample allocation not given. Each sample was drawn 63 days after the first injection (of vaccine or placebo). TCRdb's table, derived via immunoSEQ multiplex PCR, lists solely in-frame clones and lacks some. Of hundreds of thousands of clones listed, 80% to 90% were seen once; the top ten hold approximately 1.5%. Here the sequenced sample was peripheral blood, taken in a trial of Ad26.COV2.S vaccine versus placebo. The receptor source for this set is a person aged 18-65 years who received the Ad26.COV2.S COVID-19 vaccine or a placebo.

On this clone itself: Other DNA sequences in this sample translate to the same CDR3. V usage is TRBV6-5 and J usage is TRBJ2-2, with D perhaps matching TRBD1 (6 bases). Trimming removed 3 bases from V and 1 base from J, with 9 bases in between. CDR3 size: 15 residues. Germline V gene lookup returns CDR1 MNHEY and CDR2 SVGAGI. The CDR3 loop reads CASSYLTGNTGELFF. CDR3 sequence (DNA): TGTGCCAGCAGTTATCTGACAGGGAACACCGGGGAGCTGTTTTTT.

The CDR3: CAISEPRADPGELFF. CDR3 DNA sequence: TGTGCCATCAGTGAGCCCCGCGCGGATCCCGGGGAGCTGTTTTTT. This rearrangement joins TRBV10-3 to TRBJ2-2; D remains unclear. From germline, CDR1 is ENHRY and CDR2 SYGVKD. The V end lost 2 bases, the J end lost 6 bases, and 13 bases lay between the germline ends. The CDR3 is 15 amino acids.

This chain joins TRBV7-6 and TRBJ2-2, with TRBD2 identical over 9 bases. Germline CDR1 reads SGHVS; CDR2 reads FNYEAQ. Trimming at V came to 5 bases and at J to 2 bases, leaving 12 bases not matched to a gene. The CDR3 is 18 residues long. This CDR3 reads CASSRFAREGPNTGELFF. Here the CDR3 DNA reads TGTGCCAGCAGCCGCTTCGCGCGGGAGGGCCCCAACACCGGGGAGCTGTTTTTT.

This chain links TRBV10-1 with TRBJ2-7; TRBD1 matches 9 bases. The V gene's germline CDR1 is WNHNN and CDR2 SYGVQD (reference sequence). J gave up 2 bases and V 4 bases, and 3 bases lay outside the gene matches. The CDR3 is 14 residues long. The CDR3 sequence is CASSVGTGPYEQYF. The CDR3 DNA sequence: TGCGCCAGCAGTGTTGGGACAGGGCCCTACGAGCAGTACTTC.

This clone has only a few counts. This chain joins TRBV4-1 and TRBJ1-1; no definite D call. Between the trimmed V and J ends, which lost 0 bases and 8 bases, there was a span of 13 bases. The CDR3 length is 14 residues. The germline CDR1 and CDR2 sequences are MGHRA and YSYEKL. The CDR3 DNA follows: TGCGCCAGCAGCCAAGAGGGCGCCGCCACGGAAGCTTTCTTT. It yields the protein CASSQEGAATEAFF.

CDR3 DNA: TGTGCCAGTAGTATTACCGGGGGCAAGCTGGCTTTCTTT. Translating it yields CASSITGGKLAFF. V and J are TRBV19 and TRBJ1-1; D may be TRBD1 (6 bases). V lost 3 bases, J lost 11 bases, and 16 bases lay in between. In germline, CDR1 is LNHDA, CDR2 SQIVND (reference sequence). This CDR3 comprises 13 residues.

The chain carries TRBV6-1 and TRBJ1-6; D gene unclear. V was pared by 1 base and J by 8 bases, with 6 bases between. CDR1 and CDR2 from the germline V gene are MNHNS and SASEGT. The CDR3 spans 13 residues. CDR3 in DNA: TGTGCCAGCAGTGAAGACTCGTATTCACCCCTCCACTTT. Protein: CASSEDSYSPLHF.

This clone was picked up a small number of times. This sequence joins TRBV6-6 and TRBJ1-2; D is uncertain. Germline CDR1 reads MNHNY; CDR2 reads SVGAGI (reference sequence). This CDR3 is built from 15 residues. Trimming stripped 9 bases from V and 4 bases from J, with 21 bases between. Written as DNA, the CDR3 is TGTGCCAGACGGGCCTTAAATTGGGGATTCTATGGCTACACCTTC. Amino acids: CARRALNWGFYGYTF.

The gene calls are TRBV27 and TRBJ2-3; D is unclear. Trimming took off 0 bases at V and 4 bases at J, with 11 bases between the two ends. The CDR3 is made up of 15 amino acids. Germline V lookup: CDR1 MNHEY, CDR2 SMNVEV (reference sequence). The CDR3 DNA reads TGTGCCAGCAGTTTATCCGGGTTTCGGGCAGATACGCAGTATTTT. Its protein is CASSLSGFRADTQYF.

The CDR3 nucleotides read TGTGCCAGCAGCCAACGGACAGTAGCCTCTGGAAACACCATATATTTT. It codes for CASSQRTVASGNTIYF. The V and J genes are TRBV3-1 (or the pseudogene TRBV3-2) and TRBJ1-3; weak D call: TRBD1 (6 bases). CDR3 size: 16 residues. Trimming removed 2 bases from V and 0 bases from J, with 11 bases in between. Germline assignment: CDR1 LGHDT and CDR2 YNNKEL (reference sequence).

The chain carries TRBV30 and TRBJ1-1; a possible D gene is TRBD1 (6 bases). CDR3 length equals 16 residues. V shed 8 bases and J shed 0 bases, with 22 bases lying between them. Per the germline V gene, CDR1 is GTSNPN and CDR2 is SVGIG (reference sequence). CDR3 nucleotide sequence: TGTGCCGTTGACAGGATCGGAGGGGGGATGAACACTGAAGCTTTCTTT. Translated, it gives CAVDRIGGGMNTEAFF.

This clone was recorded once. The chain has TRBV6-5 and TRBJ1-2; tentative D call: TRBD1 (6 bases). V was shortened by 11 bases and J by 6 bases, with 16 bases between the two germline ends. CDR1 and CDR2 (germline): MNHEY, SVGAGI. This CDR3 region has 12 residues. This CDR3 reads CAALSGADGYTF. The CDR3, as DNA: TGTGCCGCCCTTTCGGGGGCCGATGGCTACACCTTC.

The chain joins TRBV7-9 to TRBJ2-3; D gene unclear. CDR1 and CDR2 from the germline V gene are SEHNR and FQNEAQ (reference sequence). The germline V and J ends were trimmed by 4 bases and 6 bases, with 8 bases remaining between them. The CDR3 length is 12 residues. CDR3 loop: CASSSEGDTQYF. DNA for the CDR3: TGTGCCAGCAGCTCAGAAGGGGATACGCAGTATTTT.

The table lists this clone with a count of one. The J gene is TRBJ2-5, the V gene TRBV27, with 10 bases that match TRBD2. The J segment lost 2 bases and the V segment lost 6 bases, leaving 6 bases of the junction unmatched. This CDR3 contains 15 residues. Germline lookup yields CDR1 MNHEY and CDR2 SMNVEV (reference sequence). The CDR3 reads CASRSGLAIQETQYF. The DNA for the CDR3 is TGTGCCAGCAGGTCGGGACTAGCGATACAAGAGACCCAGTACTTC.

This clone was seen more than once but under ten times. The junction departs from germline at one end; a sequencing error may be responsible. V usage is TRBV20-1 and J usage is TRBJ2-4; D unclear. Germline lookup yields CDR1 DFQATT and CDR2 SNEGSKA (reference sequence). The CDR3 runs 8 residues. For the CDR3, the DNA is TGCAGTGCCCCCCTCTCTGACTTC. This sequence encodes CSAPLSDF.

The chain joins TRBV19 to TRBJ1-1; 7 nucleotides align to TRBD1. Germline CDR1 is LNHDA and CDR2 is SQIVND (reference sequence). CDR3 length equals 15 residues. The J segment lost 11 bases and the V segment lost 1 base, leaving 13 bases of the junction unmatched. CDR3 loop: CASSIGAQGGTSAFF. CDR3 sequence (DNA): TGTGCCAGTAGTATAGGGGCGCAGGGGGGAACGTCGGCTTTCTTT.

This chain uses TRBV5-4 with TRBJ2-2, with D perhaps given as TRBD1 or TRBD2 (5 bases each). The CDR3 has 17 residues. V lost 0 bases, J lost 0 bases, and 12 bases lay in between. Germline lookup yields CDR1 SGHNT and CDR2 YYREEE (reference sequence). The CDR3 DNA is TGTGCCAGCAGCTTGGGAACCGTGGGACCGAACACCGGGGAGCTGTTTTTT. It codes for CASSLGTVGPNTGELFF.

V gene TRBV4-1 combines with J gene TRBJ1-2; TRBD1 agrees at 7 bases. The germline CDR1 and CDR2 sequences are MGHRA and YSYEKL. The CDR3 covers 14 residues. With V trimmed by 0 bases and J by 5 bases, 3 bases remained unmatched. The CDR3 reads CASSQETGEYGYTF. The DNA for the CDR3 is TGCGCCAGCAGCCAAGAAACAGGGGAGTATGGCTACACCTTC.

Concerning this clone: Different DNA sequences within this sample yield the same CDR3. The chain couples TRBV24-1 to TRBJ1-5; D is ambiguous. From germline, CDR1 is KGHDR and CDR2 SFDVKD. CDR3 size: 13 residues. V lost 5 bases and J 6 bases, leaving 10 bases between the germline ends. The CDR3 sequence is CATSGGVGQPQHF. CDR3 bases: TGTGCCACCAGTGGTGGGGTGGGTCAGCCCCAGCATTTT.

The chain recombines TRBV19 with TRBJ2-2; no reliable D call. Germline loops: CDR1 LNHDA, CDR2 SQIVND (reference sequence). The CDR3 length is 14 residues. Trimming removed 3 bases from V and 4 bases from J, with 9 bases in between. The CDR3 sequence is CASSILTLTGELFF. In DNA form, the CDR3 reads TGTGCCAGTAGTATCCTGACCCTCACCGGGGAGCTGTTTTTT.

This sequence joins TRBV10-3 and TRBJ2-5; 7 bases line up with TRBD1. The germline V gene has CDR1 ENHRY and CDR2 SYGVKD. V dropped 10 bases and J dropped 0; count of bases not matched to a gene: 8. The CDR3 extends over 14 amino acids. CDR3 residues: CATGQQGYQETQYF. For the CDR3, the DNA is TGTGCCACCGGCCAACAGGGGTACCAAGAGACCCAGTACTTC.

This chain connects TRBV5-6 to TRBJ2-1, with 10 bases that match TRBD2. Germline CDR1 is SGHDT and CDR2 is YYEEEE. The trim removed 7 bases at V and 5 bases at J, leaving 9 bases unmatched. The CDR3 sequence is 15 residues long. CDR3 nucleotide sequence: TGTGCCAGCGTGCGGGTGGGACTAGCGAACAATGAGCAGTTCTTC. Protein: CASVRVGLANNEQFF. The full variable domain, with the rest looked up from reference TRBV5-6 and TRBJ2-1, is DAGVTQSPTHLIKTRGQQVTLRCSPKSGHDTVSWYQQALGQGPQFIFQYYEEEERQRGNFPDRFSGHQFPNYSSELNVNALLLGDSALYLCASVRVGLANNEQFFGPGTRLTVL.

This chain links TRBV24-1 with TRBJ2-1; 7 positions agree with TRBD2. Germline assignment: CDR1 KGHDR and CDR2 SFDVKD. The CDR3 contains 15 residues. Germline trimming cut 3 bases from V and 7 bases from J; bases unmatched to any gene: 8. CDR3 nucleotide sequence: TGTGCCACCAGTGATCCCCGGCGGGAGTCGAATGAGCAGTTCTTC. As protein: CATSDPRRESNEQFF.

This clone has just a few counts. The chain is built from TRBV5-4 and TRBJ2-3; D unresolved. With 4 bases removed from V and 3 bases from J, the gap between germline ends came to 9 bases. Germline CDR1 is SGHNT and CDR2 is YYREEE (reference sequence). The CDR3 sequence is 13 residues long. The CDR3 region is CASSTVLTDTQYF. The CDR3 DNA reads as TGTGCCAGCAGCACCGTACTAACAGATACGCAGTATTTT. Full variable domain (rest looked up from reference TRBV5-4 and TRBJ2-3): ETGVTQSPTHLIKTRGQQVTLRCSSQSGHNTVSWYQQALGQGPQFIFQYYREEENGRGNFPPRFSGLQFPNYSSELNVNALELDDSALYLCASSTVLTDTQYFGPGTRLTVL.

The chain uses TRBV6-5 and TRBJ2-3, with TRBD1 matching over 7 bases. CDR3 length equals 13 residues. Trimming took 6 bases from V and 5 from J; bases not matched to a gene: 5. Germline V lookup: CDR1 MNHEY, CDR2 SVGAGI. The CDR3 sequence is CASRMTGIDTQYF. The CDR3, as DNA: TGTGCCAGCAGAATGACAGGGATAGATACGCAGTATTTT.

The chain carries TRBV6-5 and TRBJ2-2, with D possibly being TRBD2 (6 bases). Germline values: CDR1 MNHEY, CDR2 SVGAGI. The CDR3 extends over 15 amino acids. The V gene lost 0 bases and the J gene lost 4 bases, with 9 bases spanning the gap. Here the CDR3 reads CASSYSNGGTGELFF. The DNA for the CDR3 is TGTGCCAGCAGTTACTCGAACGGGGGCACCGGGGAGCTGTTTTTT.

The chain has TRBV12-3 or TRBV12-4 and TRBJ2-2; a possible D gene is TRBD1 (7 bases). The CDR3 is 12 amino acids. V lost 5 bases, J lost 8 bases, and 9 bases lay in between. Here the CDR3 reads CASSQGGGELFF. DNA of the CDR3: TGTGCCAGCAGTCAGGGGGGAGGGGAGCTGTTTTTT.

This chain joins TRBV30 and TRBJ2-1; no definite D call. In germline, CDR1 is GTSNPN, CDR2 SVGIG (reference sequence). There are 12 residues in the CDR3. Trimming cost V 6 bases and J 3 bases, with 9 bases left between them. The DNA for the CDR3 is TGTGCCTGCCCTGGGGTCTACAATGAGCAGTTCTTC. Residues: CACPGVYNEQFF.